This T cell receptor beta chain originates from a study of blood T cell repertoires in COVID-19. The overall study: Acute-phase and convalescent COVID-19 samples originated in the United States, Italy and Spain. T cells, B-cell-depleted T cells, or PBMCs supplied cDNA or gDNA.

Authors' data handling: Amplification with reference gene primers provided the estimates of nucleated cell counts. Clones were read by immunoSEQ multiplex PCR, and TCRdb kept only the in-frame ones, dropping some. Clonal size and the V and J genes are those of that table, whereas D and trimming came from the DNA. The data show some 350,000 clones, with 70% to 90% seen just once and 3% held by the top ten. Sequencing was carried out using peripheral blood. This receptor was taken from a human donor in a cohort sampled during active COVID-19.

This CDR3 is CASSQRGGYGYTF. In nucleotides, the CDR3 is TGTGCCAGCAGTCAGAGGGGAGGCTATGGCTACACCTTC. This chain connects TRBV6-5 to TRBJ1-2; the D gene is possibly TRBD1 (5 bases). The germline V gene has CDR1 MNHEY and CDR2 SVGAGI. Deletions cut 5 bases from V and 4 bases from J, with 11 bases between. This CDR3 comprises 13 residues.